This TCR beta chain derives from a study of blood T cell repertoires in COVID-19. Under the authors' procedure: Estimation of nucleated cell counts relied on the amplification of reference gene primers. The repertoire was sequenced with immunoSEQ multiplex PCR; TCRdb's copy has only in-frame clones and lacks some. D and trimming were read from the DNA, whereas the V and J calls and clone size are those reported in that table. The sample contains fewer than 60,000 clones, just under 90% of which appear only once. V lost 0 bases and J lost 8, with 12 bases in between. This CDR3 has 15 amino acids. Germline V gene lookup returns CDR1 SGHKS and CDR2 YYEKEE (reference sequence).

The sample consisted of peripheral blood. This TCR derives from a man aged 50-60 years with acute or convalescent COVID-19. The chain links TRBV5-5 to TRBJ1-6, with a weak D call TRBD1 (6 bases). This CDR3 reads CASSLETGGHSPLHF. The CDR3 DNA is TGTGCCAGCAGCTTGGAGACAGGAGGACATTCACCCCTCCACTTT.